This note documents a single TCR beta chain sequence. Its cognate antigen is unknown. Repertoires were generated with immunoSEQ multiplex PCR, while TCRdb's copy carries only in-frame clones and drops some. The sample contains approximately 94,000 clones, 80% to 95% of which appear only once. The data originate from a study of T cell responses to AZD1222 COVID-19 vaccine. Across the study: Pooled in the analysis were second doses at about 4 or about 12 weeks.

Study-level points and caveats: Researchers took repertoire samples only after the peak T cell response had come. In a largely white British group with more females than males, clonal diversity was possibly underestimated. The span of vaccine-associated CD4 TCRs extended across spike, with dominance at 160-218 and 743-854.

Germline lookup yields CDR1 LNHDA and CDR2 SQIVND (reference sequence). V lost 3 bases and J 0 bases, leaving 12 bases between the germline ends. CDR3 length: 16 residues. This chain links TRBV19 with TRBJ1-3, with no clear D. This TCR derives from an adult in good health. Sequencing was performed on peripheral blood, taken on day 0 of AZD1222 vaccination. The CDR3 nucleotides read TGTGCCAGTAGTATTGGAAGGTTCCACTCTGGAAACACCATATATTTT. It codes for CASSIGRFHSGNTIYF.